This entry is about one T cell receptor beta chain. This sample is part of a study of OX40 agonist ivuxolimab in advanced cancers. About the study: Age averaged 60 years (range about 20 to 80), and around 87% were male.

Here immunoSEQ multiplex PCR was the method, and the copy in TCRdb shows in-frame clones only, minus some. The data show approximately 21,000 clones, roughly 83% seen once. This receptor was obtained from an adult with an advanced solid tumor such as melanoma, head and neck, liver or kidney cancer. The sequencing here drew on CD4+ or CD8+ T cells sorted from blood, taken in a trial of the OX40 agonist ivuxolimab.

CDR3: CASSSHTGELFF. CDR3 DNA: TGTGCCAGCAGCTCTCACACCGGGGAGCTGTTTTTT. The V call is TRBV11-2, the J call TRBJ2-2; D is undetermined. CDR1 SGHAT and CDR2 FQNNGV come from the germline V gene. Trimming shortened V by 4 bases and J by 3 bases, and 3 bases separated the two germline ends. The CDR3 is made up of 12 amino acids.